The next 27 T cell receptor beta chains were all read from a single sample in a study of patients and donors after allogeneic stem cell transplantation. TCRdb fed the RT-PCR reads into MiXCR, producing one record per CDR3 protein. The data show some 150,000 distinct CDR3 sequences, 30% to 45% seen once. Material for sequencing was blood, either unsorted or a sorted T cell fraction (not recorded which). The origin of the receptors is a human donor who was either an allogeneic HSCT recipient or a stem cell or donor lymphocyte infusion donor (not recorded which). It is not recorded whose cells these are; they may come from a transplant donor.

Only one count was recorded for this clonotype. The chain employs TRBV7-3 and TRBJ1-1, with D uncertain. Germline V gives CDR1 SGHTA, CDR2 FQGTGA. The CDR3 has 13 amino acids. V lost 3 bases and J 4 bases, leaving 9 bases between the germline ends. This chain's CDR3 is CASSFYSATEAFF. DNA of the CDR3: TGTGCCAGCAGCTTCTACTCTGCCACTGAAGCTTTCTTT.

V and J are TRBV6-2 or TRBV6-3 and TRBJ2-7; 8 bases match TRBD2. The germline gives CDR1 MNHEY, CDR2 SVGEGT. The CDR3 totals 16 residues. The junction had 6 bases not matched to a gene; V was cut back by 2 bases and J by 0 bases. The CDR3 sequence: CASSYPSGGSSYEQYF. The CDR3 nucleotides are TGTGCCAGCAGTTACCCGAGCGGGGGTAGCTCCTACGAGCAGTACTTC.

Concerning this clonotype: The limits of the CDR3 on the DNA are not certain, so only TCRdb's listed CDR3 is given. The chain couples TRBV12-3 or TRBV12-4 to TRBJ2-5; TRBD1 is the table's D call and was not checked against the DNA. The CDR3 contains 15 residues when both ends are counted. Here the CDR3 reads CASSFGPGGRETQYF.

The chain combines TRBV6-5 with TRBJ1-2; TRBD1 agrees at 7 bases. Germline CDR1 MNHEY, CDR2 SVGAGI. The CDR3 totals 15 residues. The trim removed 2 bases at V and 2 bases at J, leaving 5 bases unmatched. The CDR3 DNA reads TGTGCCAGCAGTTACACACACAGGGGAAACTATGGCTACACCTTC. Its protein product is CASSYTHRGNYGYTF.

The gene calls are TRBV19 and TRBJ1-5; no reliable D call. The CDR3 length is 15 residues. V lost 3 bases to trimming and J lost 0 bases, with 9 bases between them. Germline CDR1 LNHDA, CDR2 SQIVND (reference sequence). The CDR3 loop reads CASSISSSSNQPQHF. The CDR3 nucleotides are TGTGCCAGTAGTATTAGCAGTTCTAGCAATCAGCCCCAGCATTTT. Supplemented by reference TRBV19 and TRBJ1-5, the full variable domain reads DGGITQSPKYLFRKEGQNVTLSCEQNLNHDAMYWYRQDPGQGLRLIYYSQIVNDFQKGDIAEGYSVSREKKESFPLTVTSAQKNPTAFYLCASSISSSSNQPQHFGDGTRLSIL.

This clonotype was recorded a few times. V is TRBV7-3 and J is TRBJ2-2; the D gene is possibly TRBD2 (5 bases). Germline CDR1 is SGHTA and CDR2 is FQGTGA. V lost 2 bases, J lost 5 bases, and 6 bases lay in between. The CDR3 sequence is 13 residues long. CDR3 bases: TGTGCCAGCAGCTTACCGGGGACCGGGGAGCTGTTTTTT. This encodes CASSLPGTGELFF.

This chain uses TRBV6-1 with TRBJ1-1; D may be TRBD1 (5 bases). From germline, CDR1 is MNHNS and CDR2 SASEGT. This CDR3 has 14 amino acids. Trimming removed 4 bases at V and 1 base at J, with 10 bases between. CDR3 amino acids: CASSGWGWNTEAFF. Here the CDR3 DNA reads TGTGCCAGCAGTGGATGGGGGTGGAACACTGAAGCTTTCTTT.

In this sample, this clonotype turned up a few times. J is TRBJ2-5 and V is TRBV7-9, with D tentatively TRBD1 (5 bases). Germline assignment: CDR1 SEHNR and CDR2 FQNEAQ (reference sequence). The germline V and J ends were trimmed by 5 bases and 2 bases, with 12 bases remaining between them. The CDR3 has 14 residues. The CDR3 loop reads CASSLRQLQETQYF. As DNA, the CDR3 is TGTGCCAGCAGCCTAAGACAGTTGCAAGAGACCCAGTACTTC. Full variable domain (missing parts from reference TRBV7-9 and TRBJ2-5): DTGVSQNPRHKITKRGQNVTFRCDPISEHNRLYWYRQTLGQGPEFLTYFQNEAQLEKSRLLSDRFSAERPKGSFSTLEIQRTEQGDSAMYLCASSLRQLQETQYFGPGTRLLVL.

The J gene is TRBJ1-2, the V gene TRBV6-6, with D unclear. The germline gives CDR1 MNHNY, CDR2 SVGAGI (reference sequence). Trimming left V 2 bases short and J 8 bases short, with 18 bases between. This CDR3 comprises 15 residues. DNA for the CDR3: TGTGCCAGCAGTTACGCAGGAGAACATTATGAGGGCTACACCTTC. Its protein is CASSYAGEHYEGYTF.

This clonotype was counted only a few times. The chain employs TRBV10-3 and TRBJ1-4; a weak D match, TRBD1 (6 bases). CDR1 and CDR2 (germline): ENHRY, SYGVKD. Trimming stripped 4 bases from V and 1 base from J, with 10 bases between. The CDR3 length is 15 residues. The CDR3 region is CAISGDIGTNEKLFF. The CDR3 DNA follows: TGTGCCATCAGTGGGGACATAGGAACTAATGAAAAACTGTTTTTT.

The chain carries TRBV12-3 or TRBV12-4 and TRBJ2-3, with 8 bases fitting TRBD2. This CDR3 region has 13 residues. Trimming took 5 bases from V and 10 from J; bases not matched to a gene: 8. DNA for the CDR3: TGTGCCAGCAGTCTACTAGCGGAGGATCCGCAGTATTTT. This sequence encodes CASSLLAEDPQYF.

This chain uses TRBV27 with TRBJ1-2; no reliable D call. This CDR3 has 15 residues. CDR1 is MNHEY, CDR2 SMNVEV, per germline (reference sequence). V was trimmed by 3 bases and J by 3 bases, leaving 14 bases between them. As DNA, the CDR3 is TGTGCCAGCAGTTTTCAGGACCGGCTCGACTATGGCTACACCTTC. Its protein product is CASSFQDRLDYGYTF.

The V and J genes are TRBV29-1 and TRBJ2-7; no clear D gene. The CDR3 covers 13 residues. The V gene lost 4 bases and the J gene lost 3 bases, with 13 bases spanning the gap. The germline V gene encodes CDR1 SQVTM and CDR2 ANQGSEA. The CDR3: CSVAHGSLYEQYF. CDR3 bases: TGCAGCGTTGCGCATGGGTCCCTCTACGAGCAGTACTTC.

CDR3 region: CASSLSLGNEKLFF. The CDR3 nucleotides read TGTGCCAGCAGTCTGTCGCTGGGCAATGAAAAACTGTTTTTT. The V gene is TRBV7-3, the J gene TRBJ1-4; D remains unclear. This CDR3 is built from 14 residues. V lost 6 bases and J 5 bases, leaving 13 bases between the germline ends. CDR1 is SGHTA, CDR2 FQGTGA, per germline.

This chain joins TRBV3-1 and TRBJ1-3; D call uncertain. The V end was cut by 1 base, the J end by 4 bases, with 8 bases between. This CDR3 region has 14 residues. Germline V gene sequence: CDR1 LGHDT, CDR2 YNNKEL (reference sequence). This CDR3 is CASSQVDLGNTIYF. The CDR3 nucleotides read TGTGCCAGCAGCCAAGTAGACTTAGGAAACACCATATATTTT.

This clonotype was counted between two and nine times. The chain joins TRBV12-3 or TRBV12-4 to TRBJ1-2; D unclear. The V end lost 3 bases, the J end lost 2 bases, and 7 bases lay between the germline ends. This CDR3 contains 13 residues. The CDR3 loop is CASSFSPNYGYTF. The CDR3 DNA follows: TGTGCCAGCAGTTTCTCCCCGAACTATGGCTACACCTTC.

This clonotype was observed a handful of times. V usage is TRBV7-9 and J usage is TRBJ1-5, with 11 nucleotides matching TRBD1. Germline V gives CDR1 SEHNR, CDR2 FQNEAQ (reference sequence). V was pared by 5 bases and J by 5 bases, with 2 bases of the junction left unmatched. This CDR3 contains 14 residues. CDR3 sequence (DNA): TGTGCCAGCAGCCCGGGACAGGGGGATCAGCCCCAGCATTTT. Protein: CASSPGQGDQPQHF.

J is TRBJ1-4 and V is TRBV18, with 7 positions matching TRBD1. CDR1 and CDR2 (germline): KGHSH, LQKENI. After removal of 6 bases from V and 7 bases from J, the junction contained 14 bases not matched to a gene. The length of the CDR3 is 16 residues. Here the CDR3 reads CASSPDQGDLGEKLFF. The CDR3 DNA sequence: TGTGCCAGCTCGCCCGATCAGGGGGACCTAGGTGAAAAACTGTTTTTT.

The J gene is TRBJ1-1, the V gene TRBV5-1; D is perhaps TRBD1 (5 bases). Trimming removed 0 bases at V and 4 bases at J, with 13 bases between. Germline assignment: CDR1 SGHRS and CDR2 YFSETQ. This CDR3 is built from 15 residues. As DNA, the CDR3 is TGCGCCAGCAGCTTGGATGGTCAGGGACTCACTGAAGCTTTCTTT. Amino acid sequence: CASSLDGQGLTEAFF.

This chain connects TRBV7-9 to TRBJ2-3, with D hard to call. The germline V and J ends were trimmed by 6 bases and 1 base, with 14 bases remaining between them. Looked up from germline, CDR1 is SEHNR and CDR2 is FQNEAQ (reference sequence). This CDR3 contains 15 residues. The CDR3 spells CASSKGPLGTDTQYF. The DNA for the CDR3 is TGTGCCAGCAGTAAAGGGCCTTTAGGCACAGATACGCAGTATTTT.

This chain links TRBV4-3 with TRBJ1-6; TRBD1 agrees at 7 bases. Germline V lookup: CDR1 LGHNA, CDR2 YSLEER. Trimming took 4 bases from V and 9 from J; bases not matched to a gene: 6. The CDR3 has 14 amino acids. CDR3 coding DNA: TGCGCCAGCAGCCCTGGGACAGCTCGTTCACCCCTCCACTTT. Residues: CASSPGTARSPLHF.

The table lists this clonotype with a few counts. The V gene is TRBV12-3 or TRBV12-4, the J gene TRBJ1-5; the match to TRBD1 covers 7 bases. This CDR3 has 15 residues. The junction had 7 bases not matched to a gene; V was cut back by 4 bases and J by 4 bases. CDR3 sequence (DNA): TGTGCCAGCAGTTACTCAGGGGGGAATAATCAGCCCCAGCATTTT. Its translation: CASSYSGGNNQPQHF.

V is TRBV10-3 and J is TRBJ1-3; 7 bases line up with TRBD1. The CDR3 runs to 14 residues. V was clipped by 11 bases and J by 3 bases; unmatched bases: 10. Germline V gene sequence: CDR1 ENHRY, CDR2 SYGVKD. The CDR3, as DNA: TGTGCCGCCAGGGGGAATGAAGATGGAAACACCATATATTTT. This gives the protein CAARGNEDGNTIYF.

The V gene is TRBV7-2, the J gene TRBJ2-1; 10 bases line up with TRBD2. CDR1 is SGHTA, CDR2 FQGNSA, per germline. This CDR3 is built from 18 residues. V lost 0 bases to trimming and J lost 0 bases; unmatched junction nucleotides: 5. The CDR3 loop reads CASSLARASGSSYNEQFF. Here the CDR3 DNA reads TGTGCCAGCAGCTTAGCGAGGGCTAGCGGGAGCTCCTACAATGAGCAGTTCTTC.

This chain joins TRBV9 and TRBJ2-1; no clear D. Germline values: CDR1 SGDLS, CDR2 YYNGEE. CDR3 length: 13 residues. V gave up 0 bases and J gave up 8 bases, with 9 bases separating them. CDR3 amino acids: CASSVAGRDEQFF. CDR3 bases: TGTGCCAGCAGCGTAGCGGGTAGGGATGAGCAGTTCTTC.

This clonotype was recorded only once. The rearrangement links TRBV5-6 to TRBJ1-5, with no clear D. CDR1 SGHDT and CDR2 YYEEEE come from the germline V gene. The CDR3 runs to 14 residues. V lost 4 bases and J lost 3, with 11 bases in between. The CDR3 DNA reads TGTGCCAGCAGCAATTGTCGGAACAATCAGCCCCAGCATTTT. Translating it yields CASSNCRNNQPQHF.

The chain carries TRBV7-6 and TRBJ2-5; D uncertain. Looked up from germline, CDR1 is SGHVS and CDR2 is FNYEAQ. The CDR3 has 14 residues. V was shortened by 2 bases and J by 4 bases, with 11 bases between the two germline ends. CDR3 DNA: TGTGCCAGCAGCTTACCCATTAACGGAGAGACCCAGTACTTC. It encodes CASSLPINGETQYF.